This TCR beta chain was sequenced in a study of CD8 T cells in Susac syndrome. With random hexamers, roughly 0.45 to 1 ug RNA was reverse transcribed. TCR beta CDR3 was amplified by immunoSEQ multiplex PCR. This amplification extended across 54 Vbeta and 13 Jbeta segments. TCRdb re-called the immunoSEQ multiplex PCR reads with MiXCR, one entry per CDR3 protein. The sample gives 110,000 to 150,000 distinct CDR3 sequences, around 94% of which show up once; about 0.26% is in the top ten. TEMRA cells were FACS-enriched, and CD8+ and CD4+ T cells were isolated negatively. Looked up from germline, CDR1 is MGHDK and CDR2 is SYGVNS. V lost 5 bases, J lost 3 bases, and 6 bases stayed unmatched. This CDR3 is built from 16 residues.

The sequenced material came from CD8+ T cells from PBMCs. The chain employs TRBV25-1 and TRBJ2-1; 11 nucleotides match TRBD2. This clonotype was obtained from a human donor in good health. The CDR3 DNA reads TGTGCCAGCAGTCCGCTGGGACTAGCGGACTACAATGAGCAGTTCTTC. Residues: CASSPLGLADYNEQFF.